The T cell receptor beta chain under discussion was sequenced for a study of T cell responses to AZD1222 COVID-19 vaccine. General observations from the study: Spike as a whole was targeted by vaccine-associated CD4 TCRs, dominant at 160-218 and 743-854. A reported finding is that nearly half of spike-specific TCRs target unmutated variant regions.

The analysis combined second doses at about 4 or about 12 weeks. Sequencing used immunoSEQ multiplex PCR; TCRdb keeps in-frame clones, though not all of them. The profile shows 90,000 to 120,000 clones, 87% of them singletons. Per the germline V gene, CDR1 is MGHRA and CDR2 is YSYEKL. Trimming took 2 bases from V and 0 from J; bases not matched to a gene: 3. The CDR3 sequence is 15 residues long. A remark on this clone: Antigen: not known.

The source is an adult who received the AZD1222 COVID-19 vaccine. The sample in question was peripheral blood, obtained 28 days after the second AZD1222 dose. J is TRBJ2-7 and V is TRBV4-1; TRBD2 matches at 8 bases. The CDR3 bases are TGCGCCAGCAGCCAAAGACTAGCGAGCTCCTACGAGCAGTACTTC. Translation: CASSQRLASSYEQYF.